This T cell receptor beta chain derives from a study of PD-L1 blockade in urothelial cancer (TCRdb year 2017). About the investigation overall: Therapy was started at some point between 2013 and 2015 for all patients, and atezolizumab 1,200 mg was administered intravenously every 3 weeks. About nine tenths of the roughly 29 patients were identified as males with urothelial cancer of bladder origin, and a prior smoking history was reported by 18 of 29 patients. An ECOG performance status of 0 or 1 was recorded for the patients, and 0 to 3 prior chemotherapy regimens had been received by the patients. Blood samples were analyzed at two time points: 3 weeks after treatment start (second dose) and 6 weeks after treatment start. Blood samples gave a median of about 150,000 T cells and 82,636 unique TCRs, with a median clonality of roughly 0.081. The study, an exploratory multi-omic analysis, examined somatic, immune and clinical correlates of response to PD-L1 blockade with atezolizumab in urothelial cancer. Pretreatment tumor samples, along with matched peripheral blood collected serially before and after atezolizumab treatment, underwent TCR sequencing. Durable clinical benefit was defined as progression-free survival longer than 6 months, and TCR features were also tested against progression-free and overall survival. In the same patients, whole exome sequencing and RNA sequencing of pretreatment tumors were performed in addition to TCR sequencing. Durable clinical benefit was achieved by nine patients and was not achieved by 20 patients. Approximately 30 patients had pretreatment blood TCR-seq, about 25 had at least one posttreatment blood collection, and about 25 had tumor TCR-seq.

Overall results and qualifications from the work: Small sample size (n ≈ 28) and many exploratory analyses mean the results are intended to be hypothesis-generating. A pretreatment peripheral blood TCR clonality below the median was linked to improved progression-free and overall survival. Greater expansion of tumor-associated TCR clones in peripheral blood 3 weeks after the start of treatment was observed in patients with durable benefit (n of about 20, p = 0.022).

Synthetic TCR analog templates were spiked into each PCR to estimate absolute template abundance from read counts. Using the immunoSEQ assay, TCRbeta CDR3 regions were amplified from genomic DNA with bias-controlled V and J gene primers. Sequencing of rearranged TCRbeta segments was performed at approximately 20X coverage. The study's own analysis went as follows. Clustering was used to correct sequencing errors, and CDR3s were annotated against IMGT so that V, D and J genes could be assigned. Downstream analyses used only productive TCRbeta rearrangements, leaving out any out-of-frame or stop-codon sequences. Clonality was calculated as one minus the Shannon entropy normalized by the log of the number of unique productive sequences. Clones differing between time points or between blood and tumor were identified by Fisher's exact test with Benjamini-Hochberg correction at adjusted p below 0.01. TCRdb provides this immuneACCESS table in a form limited to in-frame rearrangements. Some clones are lacking; in checked studies, under half of them reflect an unresolved V gene, and why the rest are absent is not known. For V, J and clone size, that table is used; D and trimming come from the DNA. In all, the sample holds about 72,000 clones, and approximately 86% of those were seen once. The leading ten clones occupy 15% of the sample.

V sheds 0 bases and J sheds 5 bases, leaving 11 bases between their ends. CDR1 is given as SGDLS and CDR2 as YYNGEE, both from the germline V gene. The CDR3 measures 15 amino acids from cysteine to phenylalanine. The read is trimmed to its CDR3 DNA, 45 bases read in frame from base 1. The time point label for this specimen denotes: pretreatment peripheral blood. The cohort included roughly 30 patients with locally advanced or metastatic urothelial carcinoma who were treated at Memorial Sloan Kettering on a trial protocol. Peripheral blood mononuclear cells were collected from each patient pretreatment and during treatment, giving between 1 and 8 total time points per patient. The Qiagen DNeasy Blood extraction kit was used to purify genomic DNA from total PBMCs and tumor samples. PBMCs were collected pretreatment and during treatment, and were isolated and stored as previously described. To note about this clone: Its antigen is still unknown. No per-base quality is available; no much larger clone lies one base away.

In this chain, TRBV9 is recombined with TRBJ1-4, with TRBD1 as a weak D call on 5 bases. The clonotype originates from a man in his sixties with urothelial cancer. Sequenced here: PBMCs, sampled around atezolizumab (anti-PD-L1) treatment. The CDR3 is CASSVGVGQNEKLFF. The nucleotide sequence reads TGTGCCAGCAGCGTAGGAGTGGGGCAGAATGAAAAACTGTTTTTT.